Presented here are 15 T cell receptor beta chains from one specimen sequenced in a study of response to subunit inactivated influenza vaccine (dated by TCRdb to the late 2010s). The library was prepared using RT-PCR. TCRdb shows the sequencer as Illumina HiSeq 2500. In TCRdb, the public reads were trimmed at Q25 with fastp and aligned with MiXCR, with productive beta chains retained. Each CDR3 protein appears once, grouped with its most common genes and DNA. Here the sample has approximately 500,000 distinct CDR3 sequences; approximately 12% occur a single time. The ten largest clones take up around 13% of the sample. Read against the paper, the sample's time point label means: 45 days after influenza vaccine administration. This material consisted of PBMCs from blood, taken 45 days after vaccination. The receptors shown here come from a middle-aged man who received an inactivated influenza vaccine. Donor details come from another sample of the same person, matched by shared clones.

This clonotype was seen a handful of times. The chain employs TRBV20-1 and TRBJ2-7, with 9 positions matching TRBD2. Germline V gives CDR1 DFQATT, CDR2 SNEGSKA (reference sequence). The length of the CDR3 is 14 residues. After removal of 5 bases from V and 5 bases from J, the junction contained 10 bases not matched to a gene. Here the CDR3 DNA reads TGCAGTGCTCATTCCGGGACTAGCCCCAACGAGCAGTACTTC. This sequence encodes CSAHSGTSPNEQYF.

This clonotype appeared many times. This chain connects TRBV12-3 or TRBV12-4 to TRBJ2-1, with 10 bases that match TRBD1. CDR3 length: 16 residues. The junction had 14 bases not matched to a gene; V was cut back by 5 bases and J by 10 bases. The CDR3 region has the DNA TGTGCCAGCAGTAAACTGGGACAGGGGTCCTATTGGGAGCAGTTCTTC. This translates into CASSKLGQGSYWEQFF.

This clonotype was seen only a few times. The chain joins TRBV20-1 to TRBJ2-1, with 11 bases matching TRBD2. The CDR3 spans 14 residues. The trim removed 0 bases at V and 6 bases at J, leaving 1 base unmatched. The germline gives CDR1 DFQATT, CDR2 SNEGSKA (reference sequence). CDR3 in DNA: TGCAGTGCTAGAGATAGCGGGGGGGCCAATGAGCAGTTCTTC. Protein product: CSARDSGGANEQFF.

This clonotype occurred many times. For the CDR3, the DNA is TGTGCCAGCACTCCGGGACAGGGCGGCGGCTACACCTTC. Translating it yields CASTPGQGGGYTF. The chain links TRBV12-3 or TRBV12-4 to TRBJ1-2; 9 nucleotides agree with TRBD1. The CDR3 contains 13 residues. The V segment lost 7 bases and the J segment 8 bases; nucleotides outside the gene matches: 8.

The sample holds a few counts of this clonotype. J is TRBJ2-2 and V is TRBV12-3 or TRBV12-4, with 9 bases that match TRBD2. The CDR3 totals 14 residues. The trim removed 8 bases at V and 4 bases at J, leaving 5 bases unmatched. The CDR3 is CASLAGVSTGELFF. Here the CDR3 DNA reads TGTGCCAGCTTAGCGGGAGTAAGCACCGGGGAGCTGTTTTTT.

The gene calls are TRBV28 and TRBJ2-5, with 15 bases aligning to TRBD2. The germline V gene has CDR1 MDHEN and CDR2 SYDVKM. V lost 5 bases to trimming and J lost 5 bases; unmatched junction nucleotides: 12. This CDR3 comprises 18 residues. CDR3 amino acids: CASSPRTSGRAGAETQYF. DNA for the CDR3: TGTGCCAGCAGTCCGAGGACTAGCGGGAGGGCCGGGGCGGAGACCCAGTACTTC.

The CDR3 protein is CASSVAASGGYEQYF. The DNA for the CDR3 is TGTGCCAGCAGCGTAGCAGCTAGCGGGGGCTACGAGCAGTACTTC. The V and J genes are TRBV9 and TRBJ2-7; 10 bases are a match to TRBD2. Unmatched junction bases numbered 3, after V lost 0 bases and J lost 3 bases. Germline assignment: CDR1 SGDLS and CDR2 YYNGEE. The CDR3 runs 15 residues.

V is TRBV7-9 and J is TRBJ1-4; D is possibly TRBD1 (6 bases). V lost 8 bases to trimming and J lost 0 bases, with 13 bases between them. This CDR3 region has 15 residues. Germline V lookup: CDR1 SEHNR, CDR2 FQNEAQ (reference sequence). The CDR3 loop is CASGGLLATNEKLFF. The CDR3 DNA is TGTGCCAGCGGGGGGCTCCTTGCAACTAATGAAAAACTGTTTTTT.

The genes are TRBV5-1 and TRBJ2-5; TRBD2 matches at 9 bases. Germline CDR1 is SGHRS and CDR2 is YFSETQ. The CDR3 covers 14 residues. J lost 5 bases, V lost 4 bases, and 6 bases had no gene match. The CDR3 reads CASSAGTSHETQYF. CDR3 DNA: TGCGCCAGCAGCGCCGGGACTAGCCATGAGACCCAGTACTTC.

V and J are TRBV28 and TRBJ2-1; TRBD2 matches at 10 bases. This CDR3 region has 16 residues. Germline values: CDR1 MDHEN, CDR2 SYDVKM. After removal of 2 bases from V and 5 bases from J, the junction contained 6 bases not matched to a gene. CDR3 region: CASSLILAGANNEQFF. The CDR3 DNA is TGTGCCAGCAGTTTAATCCTAGCGGGGGCTAACAATGAGCAGTTCTTC.

V is TRBV20-1 and J is TRBJ2-2, with D hard to call. This CDR3 region has 15 residues. Trimming pared 3 bases from V and 0 bases from J, leaving 11 bases between. CDR1 and CDR2 from the germline V gene are DFQATT and SNEGSKA (reference sequence). The CDR3 DNA reads TGCAGTGCTAGGTCGGAGAGTCCGAACACCGGGGAGCTGTTTTTT. Amino acid sequence: CSARSESPNTGELFF.

This clonotype has only a few counts. One end of the junction is discordant with germline, which a read error may explain. The chain joins TRBV7-9 to TRBJ2-4, with TRBD1 matching 8 bases. Germline CDR1 is SEHNR and CDR2 is FQNEAQ (reference sequence). This CDR3 is built from 12 residues. The chain's CDR3 is CASSYGPGQGLF. The CDR3 bases are TGTGCCAGCAGCTACGGCCCCGGACAGGGCCTCTTC.

This clonotype was counted a few times. V gene TRBV7-2 combines with J gene TRBJ1-4, with 7 bases identical to TRBD1. The CDR3 consists of 14 residues. With 5 bases clipped from V and 8 bases from J, the junction kept 8 bases outside the gene matches. Germline CDR1 reads SGHTA; CDR2 reads FQGNSA. DNA for the CDR3: TGTGCCAGCAGCCGACAGGGCGTAAAAGAAAAACTGTTTTTT. Its protein product is CASSRQGVKEKLFF.

The chain recombines TRBV12-3 or TRBV12-4 with TRBJ1-2; D perhaps matches TRBD1 (5 bases). The CDR3 runs 12 residues. The V end was cut by 3 bases, the J end by 6 bases, with 8 bases between. CDR3 DNA sequence: TGTGCCAGCAGTTTGTCAGGGCATGGCTACACCTTC. It is translated as CASSLSGHGYTF.

This sequence joins TRBV12-3 or TRBV12-4 and TRBJ2-2, with D maybe TRBD2 (5 bases). The CDR3 has 18 residues. Deletions cut 2 bases from V and 3 bases from J, with 19 bases between. The CDR3 sequence: CASSLLASGFGDTGELFF. In DNA, the CDR3 is TGTGCCAGCAGTTTACTTGCCTCGGGATTCGGGGACACCGGGGAGCTGTTTTTT.